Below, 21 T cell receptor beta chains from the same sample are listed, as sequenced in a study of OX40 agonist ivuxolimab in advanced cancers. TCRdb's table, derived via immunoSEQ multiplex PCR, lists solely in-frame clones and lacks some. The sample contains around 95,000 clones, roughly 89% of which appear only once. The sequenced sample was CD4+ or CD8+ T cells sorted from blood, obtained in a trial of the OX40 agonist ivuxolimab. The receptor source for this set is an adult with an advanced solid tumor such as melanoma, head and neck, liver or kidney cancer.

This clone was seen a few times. CDR3 nucleotide sequence: TGTGCCAGCAGTGACCCCCTGGGACGGCGCAATCAGCCCCAGCATTTT. This gives the protein CASSDPLGRRNQPQHF. This rearrangement joins TRBV6-4 to TRBJ1-5; perhaps TRBD1 as D (5 bases). The CDR3 length is 16 residues. Trimming cost V 2 bases and J 2 bases, with 13 bases left between them. Germline CDR1 reads MRHNA; CDR2 reads SNTAGT.

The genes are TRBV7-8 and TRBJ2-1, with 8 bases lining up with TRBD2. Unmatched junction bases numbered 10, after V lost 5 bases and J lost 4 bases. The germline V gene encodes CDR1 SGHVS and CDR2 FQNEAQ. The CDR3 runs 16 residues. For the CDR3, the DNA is TGTGCCAGCAGCCCCTCCCCCCGGGGGGGATACAATGAGCAGTTCTTC. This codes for CASSPSPRGGYNEQFF. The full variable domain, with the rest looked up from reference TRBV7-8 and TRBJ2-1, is GAGVSQSPRYKVAKRGQDVALRCDPISGHVSLFWYQQALGQGPEFLTYFQNEAQLDKSGLPSDRFFAERPEGSVSTLKIQRTQQEDSAVYLCASSPSPRGGYNEQFFGPGTRLTVL.

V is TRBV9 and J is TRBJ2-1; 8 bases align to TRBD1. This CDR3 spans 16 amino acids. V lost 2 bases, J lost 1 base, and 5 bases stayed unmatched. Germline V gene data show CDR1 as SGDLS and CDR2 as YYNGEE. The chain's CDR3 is CASSVQGARSYNEQFF. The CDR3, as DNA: TGTGCCAGCAGCGTCCAGGGGGCGAGGTCCTACAATGAGCAGTTCTTC.

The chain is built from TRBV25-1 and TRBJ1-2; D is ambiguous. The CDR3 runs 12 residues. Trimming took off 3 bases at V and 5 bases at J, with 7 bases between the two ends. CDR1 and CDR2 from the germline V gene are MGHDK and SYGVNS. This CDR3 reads CASSDREYGYTF. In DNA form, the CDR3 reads TGTGCCAGCAGTGATAGGGAGTATGGCTACACCTTC.

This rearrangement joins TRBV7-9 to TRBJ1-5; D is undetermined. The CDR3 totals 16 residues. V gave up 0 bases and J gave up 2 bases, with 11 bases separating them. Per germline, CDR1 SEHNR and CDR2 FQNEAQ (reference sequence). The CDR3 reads CASSLAVGNGNQPQHF. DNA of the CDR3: TGTGCCAGCAGCTTAGCAGTGGGGAATGGCAATCAGCCCCAGCATTTT.

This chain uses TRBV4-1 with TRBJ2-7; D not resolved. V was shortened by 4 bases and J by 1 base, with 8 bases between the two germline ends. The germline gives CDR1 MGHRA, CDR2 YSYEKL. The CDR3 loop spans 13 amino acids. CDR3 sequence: CASSRTESYEQYF. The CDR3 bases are TGCGCCAGCAGCCGGACGGAATCCTACGAGCAGTACTTC.

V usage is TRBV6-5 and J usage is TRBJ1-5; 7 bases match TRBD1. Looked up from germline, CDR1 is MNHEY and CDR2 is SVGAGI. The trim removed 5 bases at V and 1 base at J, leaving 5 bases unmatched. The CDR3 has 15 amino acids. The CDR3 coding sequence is TGTGCCAGCAGTCGACAGGGAGGGAGCAATCAGCCCCAGCATTTT. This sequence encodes CASSRQGGSNQPQHF.

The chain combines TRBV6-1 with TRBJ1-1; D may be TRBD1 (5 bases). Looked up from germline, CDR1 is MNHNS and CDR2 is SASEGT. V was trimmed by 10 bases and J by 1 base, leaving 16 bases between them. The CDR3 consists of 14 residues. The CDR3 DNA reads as TGTGCCACCTCGATAGGGACTACGAACACTGAAGCTTTCTTT. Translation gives CATSIGTTNTEAFF.

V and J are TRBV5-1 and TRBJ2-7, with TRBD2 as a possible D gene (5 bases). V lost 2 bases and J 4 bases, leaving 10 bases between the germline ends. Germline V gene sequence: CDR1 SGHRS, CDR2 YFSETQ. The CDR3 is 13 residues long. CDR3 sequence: CASSFFSEYEQYF. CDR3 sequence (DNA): TGCGCCAGCAGCTTCTTTAGCGAATACGAGCAGTACTTC.

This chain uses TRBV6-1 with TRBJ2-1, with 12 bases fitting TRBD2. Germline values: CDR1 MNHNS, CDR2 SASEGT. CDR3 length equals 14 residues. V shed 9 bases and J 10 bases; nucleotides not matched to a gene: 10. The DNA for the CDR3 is TGTGCCAGTTCGACTAGCGGGGGTATAGGGGAGCAGTTCTTC. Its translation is CASSTSGGIGEQFF.

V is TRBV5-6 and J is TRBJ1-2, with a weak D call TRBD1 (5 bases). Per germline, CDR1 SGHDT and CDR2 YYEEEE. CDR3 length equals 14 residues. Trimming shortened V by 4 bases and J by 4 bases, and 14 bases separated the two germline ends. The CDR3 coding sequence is TGTGCCAGCAGCCTCCGGGGCAGAGTCTATGGCTACACCTTC. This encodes CASSLRGRVYGYTF.

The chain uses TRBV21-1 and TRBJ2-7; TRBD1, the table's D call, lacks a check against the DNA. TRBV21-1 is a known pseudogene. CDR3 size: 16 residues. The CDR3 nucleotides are TGTGCCAGCAGCAGTACCCCCGGGACAAACCCCTACGAGCAGTACTTC. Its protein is CASSSTPGTNPYEQYF.

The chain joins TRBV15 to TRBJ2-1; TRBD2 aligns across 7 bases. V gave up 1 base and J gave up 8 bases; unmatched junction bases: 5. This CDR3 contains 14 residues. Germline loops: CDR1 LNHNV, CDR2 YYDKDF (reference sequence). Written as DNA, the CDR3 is TGTGCCACCAGCAGAGGCGGGAGCGGCCATGAGCAGTTCTTC. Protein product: CATSRGGSGHEQFF.

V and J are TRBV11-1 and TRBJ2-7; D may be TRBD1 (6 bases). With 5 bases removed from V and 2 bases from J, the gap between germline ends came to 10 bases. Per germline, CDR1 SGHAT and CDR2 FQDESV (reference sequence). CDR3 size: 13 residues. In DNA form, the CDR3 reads TGTGCCAGCAGCACCTGGACAGCCTACGAGCAGTACTTC. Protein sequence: CASSTWTAYEQYF.

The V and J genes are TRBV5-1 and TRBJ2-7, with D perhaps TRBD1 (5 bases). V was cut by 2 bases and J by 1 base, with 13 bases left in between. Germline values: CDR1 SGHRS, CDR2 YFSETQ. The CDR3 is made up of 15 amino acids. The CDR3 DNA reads TGCGCCAGCAGCTTAGACGGGCAGGGATCCTACGAGCAGTACTTC. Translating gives CASSLDGQGSYEQYF.

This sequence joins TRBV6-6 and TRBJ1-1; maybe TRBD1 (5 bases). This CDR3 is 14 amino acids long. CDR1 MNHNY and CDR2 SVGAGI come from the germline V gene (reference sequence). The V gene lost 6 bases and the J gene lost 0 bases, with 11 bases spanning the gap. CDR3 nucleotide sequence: TGTGCCAGCAGCCTTGGGGACGTGAACACTGAAGCTTTCTTT. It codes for CASSLGDVNTEAFF.

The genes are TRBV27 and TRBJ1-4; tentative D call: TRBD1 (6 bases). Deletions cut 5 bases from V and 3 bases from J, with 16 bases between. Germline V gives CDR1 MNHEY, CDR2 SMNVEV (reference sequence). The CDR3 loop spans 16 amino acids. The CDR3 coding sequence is TGTGCCAGCAGTCATTATTCCGGGACATCTAATGAAAAACTGTTTTTT. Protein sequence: CASSHYSGTSNEKLFF.

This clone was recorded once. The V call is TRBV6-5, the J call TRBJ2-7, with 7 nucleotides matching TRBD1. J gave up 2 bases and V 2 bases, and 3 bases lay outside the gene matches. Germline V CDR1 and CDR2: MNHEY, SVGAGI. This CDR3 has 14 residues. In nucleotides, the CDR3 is TGTGCCAGCAGTTACGACAGGGTTACCTACGAGCAGTACTTC. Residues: CASSYDRVTYEQYF.

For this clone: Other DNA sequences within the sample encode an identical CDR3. The CDR3 spells CASSSGLAGPNEQFF. The CDR3 DNA reads as TGCGCCAGCAGCTCGGGACTAGCGGGGCCCAATGAGCAGTTCTTC. The chain links TRBV5-1 to TRBJ2-1, with 13 nucleotides matching TRBD2. V was pared by 3 bases and J by 6 bases, with 3 bases of the junction left unmatched. Germline V CDR1 and CDR2: SGHRS, YFSETQ. The CDR3 is 15 amino acids.

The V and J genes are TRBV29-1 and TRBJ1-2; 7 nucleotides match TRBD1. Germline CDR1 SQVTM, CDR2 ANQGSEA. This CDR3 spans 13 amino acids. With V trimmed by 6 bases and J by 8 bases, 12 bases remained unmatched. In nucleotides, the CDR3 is TGCAGCGTCGCCTACAGAGGGGGCGCGGGCTACACCTTC. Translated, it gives CSVAYRGGAGYTF.

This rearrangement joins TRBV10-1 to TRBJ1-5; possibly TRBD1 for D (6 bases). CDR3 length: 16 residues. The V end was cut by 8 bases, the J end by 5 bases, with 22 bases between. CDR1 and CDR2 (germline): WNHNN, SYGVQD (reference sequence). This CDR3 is CASQTNRVGGHQPQHF. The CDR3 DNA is TGCGCCAGCCAAACGAACCGGGTGGGGGGGCATCAGCCCCAGCATTTT.